The 9 T cell receptor beta chains below were found in one sample sequenced in a study of CD8 T cells in Susac syndrome (dated by TCRdb to between 2018 and 2020). Libraries were made using the immunoSEQ multiplex PCR assay. RNA was extracted using the RNeasy kit, and roughly 0.45 to 1 microgram was reverse transcribed with random hexamers. The public reads were run again by TCRdb, first through fastp at Q25 and then through MiXCR, and only productive beta chains were kept. CDR3 protein sequences are deduplicated, and each keeps its most common genes and DNA. The sample table contains about 70,000 distinct CDR3 sequences; only one count was recorded for about 95% of them. The top ten clonotypes cover over 0.2% of the sample. The sample consisted of CD8+ T cells from PBMCs. The receptor source for this set is a human donor in good health.

This clonotype was recorded once. This chain joins TRBV29-1 and TRBJ2-7; maybe TRBD1 (5 bases). CDR3 length equals 12 residues. The germline V and J ends were trimmed by 4 bases and 4 bases, with 11 bases remaining between them. Germline CDR1 is SQVTM and CDR2 is ANQGSEA. The CDR3 nucleotides are TGCAGCGTTGGGAACAGGAAATACGAGCAGTACTTC. This codes for CSVGNRKYEQYF.

The chain recombines TRBV4-2 with TRBJ2-1, with 9 bases fitting TRBD2. Germline CDR1 and CDR2: LGHNA and YNFKEQ. V lost 4 bases to trimming and J lost 5 bases; unmatched junction nucleotides: 12. This CDR3 is built from 17 residues. The CDR3: CASSPRPAGGLDNEQFF. CDR3 sequence (DNA): TGTGCCAGCAGCCCACGGCCGGCGGGGGGGCTAGACAATGAGCAGTTCTTC.

This clonotype was seen once. J is TRBJ2-3 and V is TRBV19; D is undetermined. The CDR3 totals 15 residues. Germline-derived CDR1 and CDR2 are LNHDA and SQIVND (reference sequence). Deletions cut 3 bases from V and 6 bases from J, with 16 bases between. The CDR3 region has the DNA TGTGCCAGTAGTATTTTGATCGGTCTAGACGATACGCAGTATTTT. Encoded protein: CASSILIGLDDTQYF. Drawing the rest from reference TRBV19 and TRBJ2-3, the complete variable domain is DGGITQSPKYLFRKEGQNVTLSCEQNLNHDAMYWYRQDPGQGLRLIYYSQIVNDFQKGDIAEGYSVSREKKESFPLTVTSAQKNPTAFYLCASSILIGLDDTQYFGPGTRLTVL.

This chain uses TRBV28 with TRBJ2-1; the D is unclear. Germline loops: CDR1 MDHEN, CDR2 SYDVKM. The ends were cut back, 4 bases at V and 4 bases at J, with 8 bases in the middle. The CDR3 length is 13 residues. This CDR3 is CASSSPGYNEQFF. The CDR3 DNA follows: TGTGCCAGCAGTTCCCCCGGGTACAATGAGCAGTTCTTC.

The rearrangement links TRBV7-9 to TRBJ1-4; no definite D call. V was shortened by 6 bases and J by 6 bases, with 17 bases between the two germline ends. Germline assignment: CDR1 SEHNR and CDR2 FQNEAQ (reference sequence). The CDR3 runs 15 residues. The DNA of the CDR3 is TGTGCCAGCAGTTACCGGACCCTCGGAGATGAAAAACTGTTTTTT. Its protein is CASSYRTLGDEKLFF.

The chain recombines TRBV4-1 with TRBJ1-4, with D possibly matching TRBD1 (6 bases). CDR1 is MGHRA, CDR2 YSYEKL, per germline. The germline V and J ends were trimmed by 4 bases and 5 bases, with 11 bases remaining between them. There are 14 residues in the CDR3. Here the CDR3 reads CASSPGDLNEKLFF. In DNA, the CDR3 is TGCGCCAGCAGCCCAGGGGACCTAAATGAAAAACTGTTTTTT.

V usage is TRBV30 and J usage is TRBJ2-1, with D possibly being TRBD1 (6 bases). Trimming pared 0 bases from V and 7 bases from J, leaving 13 bases between. The CDR3 has 14 amino acids. The V gene's germline CDR1 is GTSNPN and CDR2 SVGIG (reference sequence). The CDR3 loop reads CAWSVQGVRNEQFF. The CDR3 DNA reads TGTGCCTGGAGTGTACAGGGTGTGAGGAATGAGCAGTTCTTC.

The chain uses TRBV7-2 and TRBJ1-1; tentatively, D is TRBD1 (6 bases). The CDR3 is made up of 15 amino acids. The germline V gene has CDR1 SGHTA and CDR2 FQGNSA. V dropped 6 bases and J dropped 3 bases, with 17 bases sitting between them. The CDR3 DNA reads TGTGCCAGCAGAGGATCCTTAGGGGGAGACACTGAAGCTTTCTTT. Translated, it gives CASRGSLGGDTEAFF.

This clonotype was found once. The V and J genes are TRBV9 and TRBJ2-5, with 7 nucleotides matching TRBD2. The trim removed 0 bases at V and 5 bases at J, leaving 7 bases unmatched. The length of the CDR3 is 15 residues. Germline assignment: CDR1 SGDLS and CDR2 YYNGEE. The CDR3: CASSVEGARGETQYF. Written as DNA, the CDR3 is TGTGCCAGCAGCGTAGAAGGGGCGCGGGGGGAGACCCAGTACTTC.